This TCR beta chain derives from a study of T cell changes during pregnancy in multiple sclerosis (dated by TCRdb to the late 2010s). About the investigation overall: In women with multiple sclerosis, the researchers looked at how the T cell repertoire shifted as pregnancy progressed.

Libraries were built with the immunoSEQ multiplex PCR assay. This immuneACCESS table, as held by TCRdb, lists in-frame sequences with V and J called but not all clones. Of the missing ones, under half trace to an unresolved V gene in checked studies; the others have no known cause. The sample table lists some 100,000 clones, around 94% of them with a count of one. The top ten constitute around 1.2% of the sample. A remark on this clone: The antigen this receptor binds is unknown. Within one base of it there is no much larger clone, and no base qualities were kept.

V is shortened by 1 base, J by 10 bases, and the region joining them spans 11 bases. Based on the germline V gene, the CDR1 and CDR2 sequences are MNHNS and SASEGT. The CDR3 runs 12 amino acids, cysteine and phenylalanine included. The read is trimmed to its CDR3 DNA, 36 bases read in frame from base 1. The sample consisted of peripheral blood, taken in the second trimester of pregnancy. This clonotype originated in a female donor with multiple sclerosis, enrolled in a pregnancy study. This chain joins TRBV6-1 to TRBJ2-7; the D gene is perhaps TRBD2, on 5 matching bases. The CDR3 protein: CASSEGPSYQYF. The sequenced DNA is TGTGCCAGCAGTGAAGGGCCTAGCTACCAGTACTTC.